Sequencing of this T cell receptor beta chain was carried out in a study of blood T cell repertoires in COVID-19. About the study: The cDNA or gDNA used as material had been derived from T cells, B-cell-depleted T cells, or PBMCs.

Original data processing: Using reference gene primer amplification, nucleated cell counts were estimated. Sequencing was performed with immunoSEQ multiplex PCR; in TCRdb, only in-frame clones are kept and a portion is missing. That table gives V, J and clone size, and the DNA gave D and trimming. The sample lists tens of thousands of clones; 85% to 95% were seen once. Deletions cut 5 bases from V and 3 bases from J, with 14 bases between. The CDR3 sequence is 15 residues long. Germline CDR1 and CDR2: MDHEN and SYDVKM. The clonotype comes from a human donor in a cohort sampled during active COVID-19. Sequencing was performed on peripheral blood. The chain recombines TRBV28 with TRBJ1-5; the D is unclear. In DNA form, the CDR3 reads TGTGCCAGCAGTAATGGTGGGCCGGCCAATCAGCCCCAGCATTTT. Translated, it gives CASSNGGPANQPQHF.